Below are 7 T cell receptor beta chains sequenced from a single sample in a study of blood T cell repertoires in COVID-19 (dated by TCRdb to 2020 to 2022). The library came from the immunoSEQ multiplex PCR assay. TCRdb took this table from immuneACCESS and kept in-frame rearrangements with V and J called. Such tables lack part of the clones; where checked against another copy, unresolved V genes explain under half of the gap, and the rest is unexplained. The sample profile shows 98,000 or so clones; 91% of them were found once. 5.5% to 7% of the sample comes from the top ten. Sequencing used peripheral blood. The receptors originated from a human donor in a cohort sampled during active COVID-19.

In this sample, this clone turned up once. The rearrangement links TRBV28 to TRBJ2-7, with 7 nucleotides matching TRBD2. Trimming took 5 bases from V and 6 from J; bases not matched to a gene: 19. This CDR3 contains 17 residues. Germline loops: CDR1 MDHEN, CDR2 SYDVKM. For the CDR3, the DNA is TGTGCCAGCAGTCCATCGCGGAGTGGGGGAGGGCCAGGCGAGCAGTACTTC. Amino acids: CASSPSRSGGGPGEQYF.

The chain carries TRBV28 and TRBJ2-1; 10 nucleotides agree with TRBD2. The germline V gene encodes CDR1 MDHEN and CDR2 SYDVKM. The CDR3 length is 15 residues. J lost 5 bases, V lost 6 bases, and 7 bases had no gene match. The CDR3 nucleotides read TGTGCCAGCAGAATTCCCGGGACTAGCGACAATGAGCAGTTCTTC. Protein product: CASRIPGTSDNEQFF.

This chain connects TRBV13 to TRBJ2-7, with D possibly TRBD2 on 6 matching bases. CDR1 and CDR2 from the germline V gene are PRHDT and FYEKMQ (reference sequence). CDR3 length: 14 residues. With 4 bases removed from V and 0 bases from J, the gap between germline ends came to 10 bases. The CDR3, as DNA: TGTGCCAGCAGCTCGGGACTCAGCTCCTACGAGCAGTACTTC. Encoded protein: CASSSGLSSYEQYF. The variable domain in full, with the rest retrieved from reference TRBV13 and TRBJ2-7, is AAGVIQSPRHLIKEKRETATLKCYPIPRHDTVYWYQQGPGQDPQFLISFYEKMQSDKGSIPDRFSAQQFSDYHSELNMSSLELGDSALYFCASSSGLSSYEQYFGPGTRLTVT.

The CDR3 reads CASSLFQYNEQFF. Written as DNA, the CDR3 is TGTGCCAGCAGTTTATTCCAATACAATGAGCAGTTCTTC. The chain links TRBV28 to TRBJ2-1; D gene uncertain. V lost 1 base and J lost 4, with 5 bases in between. CDR1 MDHEN and CDR2 SYDVKM come from the germline V gene. The CDR3 contains 13 residues.

The J gene is TRBJ2-1, the V gene TRBV24-1, with TRBD1 identical over 9 bases. This CDR3 region has 15 residues. J was trimmed by 3 bases and V by 3 bases; bases with no gene match: 2. Per the germline V gene, CDR1 is KGHDR and CDR2 is SFDVKD. CDR3 DNA: TGTGCCACCAGTGATGGGACAGGGTACTACAATGAGCAGTTCTTC. It translates to CATSDGTGYYNEQFF.

V is TRBV6-5 and J is TRBJ1-2; D not resolved. The CDR3 runs to 13 residues. Germline V gives CDR1 MNHEY, CDR2 SVGAGI. Between the trimmed V and J ends, which lost 6 bases and 6 bases, there was a span of 14 bases. CDR3 nucleotides: TGTGCCAGCAGCCCGGTTGTTGCGGATGGCTACACCTTC. It encodes CASSPVVADGYTF.

This clone came up many times. This rearrangement joins TRBV6-5 to TRBJ1-2; 7 bases align to TRBD1. The CDR3 runs 14 residues. V shed 6 bases, J shed 6 bases, and the junction held 10 bases outside the gene matches. CDR1 is MNHEY and CDR2 is SVGAGI in the germline V gene. CDR3 sequence reads: CASRETGNPNGYTF. The CDR3 DNA sequence: TGTGCCAGCAGAGAGACAGGGAACCCTAATGGCTACACCTTC.